The TCR beta chain under discussion was sequenced for a study of tumor-infiltrating lymphocytes in primary liver carcinoma (dated 2017 in TCRdb). Some background on the complete study: Of the five patients, three men and two women aged 30 to 69 years, four had hepatocellular carcinoma and one had combined HCC and intrahepatic cholangiocarcinoma. The tumors of the five patients were staged as T1-T3 N0M0, with maximum diameters ranging from roughly 4.2 to 10 cm. Samples yielded roughly 3.5 to 8 million productive TCRbeta reads; read depth did not differ significantly between tissue types. Across five regions of each liver tumor, along with adjacent normal tissue and blood, the study brought together TCRbeta repertoire sequencing, expression microarrays and whole-exome sequencing. A total of some 35 specimens from 5 patients went through TCRbeta repertoire sequencing, namely 25 tumor regions, 5 adjacent noncancerous liver tissues and 5 peripheral blood samples. The 20 to 30 tumor region samples were profiled with Agilent mRNA microarrays so that TCRbeta repertoire diversity could be related to the local molecular phenotype. High reproducibility was observed for the technical replicate repertoires, with mean shared-clone rates approximately 0.9 and correlation coefficients above 0.98.

TCRbeta-specific cDNA was reverse-transcribed from around 500 ng total RNA using a constant-region primer and ProtoScript II reverse transcriptase. Three nested multiplex PCR rounds, following a slightly modified ARM-PCR procedure, were used to build the TCRbeta libraries. The first two PCR rounds used multiplex TRBV1-TRBV30 forward primers with a Cbeta reverse primer, each for 10 cycles. Sample barcodes and Illumina adapters were added in a final 25-cycle PCR using Deep VentR polymerase. Amplicons of 200-500 bp were gel-purified with a QIAquick gel extraction kit before sequencing. An Illumina HiSeq 2500 was used to sequence the TCRbeta amplicons, generating 250-bp paired-end reads. As for the authors' bioinformatics: Reads were quality-trimmed with Trimmomatic v0.33, and paired reads were merged with FLASH v1.2.11 to recover full CDR3 sequences. V, D and J germline segments were assigned to the rearranged TCRbeta sequences by MiGEC v1.2.1b. Clonotype statistics and Shannon-Wiener diversity indices were computed with VDJtools v1.0.0. Except for diversity analysis, only each sample's 250 most abundant clonotypes were used in subsequent analyses to reduce sampling bias. The public reads were quality trimmed at Q25 with fastp and then assembled into clones with MiXCR by TCRdb, keeping productive beta chains. Entries are consolidated by CDR3 protein sequence, retaining the most common genes and DNA. V and J calls and clone size were set by TCRdb, not the authors. The sample includes approximately 100,000 distinct CDR3 sequences, with 55% to 80% observed a single time. The ten largest account for about 12% of the sample.

The paper's findings and limits, for the study overall: Only roughly 8-25% of top clones appeared in all five regions of a tumor, which suggests that tumor-infiltrating T cells are spatially heterogeneous. The top 250 clones made up a significantly larger repertoire fraction in tumors than in blood (p = 0.039). Since the samples were bulk and unsorted, there was no way to compare CD4+ and CD8+ T cell repertoires. Because only the TCR beta chain was sequenced and unpaired alpha chains were not captured, true repertoire diversity is likely underestimated. The study included only four to six patients, and the authors note findings should be validated in a larger study. Repertoire overlap was higher between tumor regions (mean around 35%) than tumor-adjacent (approximately 17%) or tumor-blood (about 14%) pairs, consistent with antigen-driven expansion.

Reading the germline V gene (reference sequence) gives CDR1 SEHNR and CDR2 FQNEAQ. The V and J ends are trimmed by 5 bases and 7 bases, leaving 11 bases between them. Including the terminal cysteine and phenylalanine, the CDR3 comprises 13 residues. Just CDR3 DNA is preserved here, 39 bases in frame from base 1. Ten or more counts support this clonotype. This clone's antigen is unknown. No base-level quality is on record; no much larger clone is a single base apart. Total RNA and DNA were co-extracted without cell sorting from roughly 20-30 mg of bulk tissue using the AllPrep DNA/RNA mini kit. Surgical resection was performed in China between 2015 and 2016 on about 5 patients with histopathologically diagnosed primary liver carcinoma. At the time of sampling, the patients were treatment-naive and had chronic HBV infection. Five spatially separated regions were sampled per tumor: superior, inferior, left-lateral and right-lateral poles, plus the tumor centre. Histology showed that every tumor sample contained more than 80% viable tumor cells. Pieces of fresh tumor and adjacent tissue were cut in half, with one half kept in RNAlater at -80 degrees C and the other half sent for histology.

The V gene is TRBV7-9 and the J gene is TRBJ2-2; the D gene is perhaps TRBD1, on 6 matching bases. The source is a woman aged 55-70 years with primary liver carcinoma and hepatitis B virus infection. Sequenced input: liver tumor tissue from sampling region 2. In the paper's terms, the cell subset or site label means: tumor region T2, inferior pole. In nucleotides, the sequence is TGTGCCAGCAGCCTCCAACAGGGCGGGGAGCTGTTTTTT. Its coded protein is CASSLQQGGELFF.